Sequencing of this TCR beta chain was carried out in a study of blood T cell repertoires in COVID-19. Overall study: From T cells, B-cell-depleted T cells, or PBMCs came the material, which was cDNA or gDNA.

In its sample, this clone was seen once. Ages ranged from 18 to 89 years, with residence in fewer than 25 US areas. Participants reported their clinical history, and cohort assignment relied on those reports. V lost 4 bases and J lost 7; bases outside the gene matches: 9. Looked up from germline, CDR1 is MDHEN and CDR2 is SYDVKM. This CDR3 has 14 amino acids. As processed by the authors: The assay estimated nucleated cells by amplifying reference gene primers. This table comes from immunoSEQ multiplex PCR, and its TCRdb copy is limited to in-frame clones, with some not included. That table supplies the V and J calls and clone size; D and trimming were determined from the DNA. The sample records a few hundred thousand clones, 80% to 90% being singletons.

Sequenced input: PBMCs or T cells enriched from blood (not recorded which). The sequence derives from a man aged 18 to 30 who had recovered from COVID-19. The chain carries TRBV28 and TRBJ1-2; 7 bases are shared with TRBD1. The CDR3 coding sequence is TGTGCCAGCAGTTCCGCAGGGGGGAAGGGTGGCTACACCTTC. Translation: CASSSAGGKGGYTF.